This T cell receptor (beta chain) was obtained from a study of OX40 agonist ivuxolimab in advanced cancers. Findings and caveats of the study: Specificity for antigen went undetermined in the expanded peripheral T cells.

Only in-frame clones appear in the TCRdb table, and some are missing; sequencing was by immunoSEQ multiplex PCR. The sample yields about 64,000 clones, approximately 89% seen once. The sample holds one count of this clone. The antigen is unknown. CDR3 size: 12 residues. V lost 2 bases to trimming and J lost 4 bases, with 8 bases between them. CDR1 SQVTM and CDR2 ANQGSEA come from the germline V gene. This specimen was CD4+ or CD8+ T cells sorted from blood, taken in a trial of the OX40 agonist ivuxolimab. The clonotype originates from an adult with an advanced solid tumor such as melanoma, head and neck, liver or kidney cancer. This sequence joins TRBV29-1 and TRBJ2-5; a weak D match, TRBD1 (5 bases). This CDR3 is CSVEQGGETQYF. CDR3 sequence (DNA): TGCAGCGTTGAACAGGGCGGAGAGACCCAGTACTTC.